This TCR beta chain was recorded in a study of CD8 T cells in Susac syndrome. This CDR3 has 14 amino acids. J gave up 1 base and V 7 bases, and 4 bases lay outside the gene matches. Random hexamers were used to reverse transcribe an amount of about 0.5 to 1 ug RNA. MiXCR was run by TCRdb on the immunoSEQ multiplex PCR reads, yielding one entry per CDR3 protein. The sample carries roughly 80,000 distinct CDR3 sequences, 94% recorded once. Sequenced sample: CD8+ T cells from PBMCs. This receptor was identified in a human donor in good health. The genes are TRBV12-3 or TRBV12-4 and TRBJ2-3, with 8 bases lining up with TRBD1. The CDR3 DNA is TGTGCCAGCAATCAGGGGGCCGGCACAGATACGCAGTATTTT. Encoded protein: CASNQGAGTDTQYF.